This passage covers 19 T cell receptor beta chains from one sample sequenced in a study of lymphopenia after photon versus proton radiotherapy. The table came from immunoSEQ multiplex PCR; TCRdb's copy has only in-frame clones and leaves some out. The table includes roughly 76,000 clones, roughly 92% detected once. Material: peripheral blood, obtained from a patient treated with photon-based radiotherapy. The source of these receptors is a woman between 40 and 50 years old with cholangiocarcinoma.

V usage is TRBV30 and J usage is TRBJ2-1; D is possibly TRBD1 or TRBD2 (5 bases each). Germline loops: CDR1 GTSNPN, CDR2 SVGIG (reference sequence). Trimming took off 4 bases at V and 0 bases at J, with 10 bases between the two ends. CDR3 length equals 14 residues. The CDR3 loop reads CAWTSGTSYNEQFF. CDR3 nucleotide sequence: TGTGCCTGGACCTCCGGGACCTCCTACAATGAGCAGTTCTTC. Drawing the rest from reference TRBV30 and TRBJ2-1, the complete variable domain is SQTIHQWPATLVQPVGSPLSLECTVEGTSNPNLYWYRQAAGRGLQLLFYSVGIGQISSEVPQNLSASRPQDRQFILSSKKLLLSDSGFYLCAWTSGTSYNEQFFGPGTRLTVL.

This clone was seen only once. V gene TRBV7-9 combines with J gene TRBJ2-7; D call uncertain. The CDR3 has 11 amino acids. The germline V gene encodes CDR1 SEHNR and CDR2 FQNEAQ (reference sequence). Deletions cut 5 bases from V and 4 bases from J, with 6 bases between. The chain's CDR3 is CASSGAYEQYF. CDR3 nucleotides: TGTGCCAGCAGCGGCGCATACGAGCAGTACTTC.

The chain is built from TRBV7-2 and TRBJ1-5, with D possibly TRBD1 on 5 matching bases. This CDR3 comprises 15 residues. CDR1 is SGHTA, CDR2 FQGNSA, per germline. The V end lost 2 bases, the J end lost 2 bases, and 10 bases lay between the germline ends. The CDR3 loop is CASSLQGRGNQPQHF. The CDR3 DNA sequence: TGTGCCAGCAGCTTACAGGGCAGGGGCAATCAGCCCCAGCATTTT.

The chain uses TRBV7-9 and TRBJ1-1; TRBD1 agrees at 7 bases. The trim removed 6 bases at V and 6 bases at J, leaving 10 bases unmatched. This CDR3 comprises 14 residues. Germline CDR1 SEHNR, CDR2 FQNEAQ (reference sequence). CDR3 in amino acids: CASSVEAGTAEAFF. CDR3 coding DNA: TGTGCCAGCAGTGTAGAGGCTGGGACAGCTGAAGCTTTCTTT.

V gene TRBV5-6 combines with J gene TRBJ2-7; weak D call: TRBD2 (6 bases). CDR3 length: 15 residues. The germline V gene encodes CDR1 SGHDT and CDR2 YYEEEE. Trimming removed 5 bases at V and 5 bases at J, with 20 bases between. Written as DNA, the CDR3 is TGTGCCAGCAGTTTTGGGACTGGGGTCTCGAACGAGCAGTACTTC. Encoded protein: CASSFGTGVSNEQYF.

The CDR3 coding sequence is TGCGCCAGCAGCCAAGATCCTCGCGGGGGACCAATGGAGACCCAGTACTTC. This codes for CASSQDPRGGPMETQYF. The V and J genes are TRBV4-1 and TRBJ2-5; 7 bases map to TRBD2. This CDR3 region has 17 residues. Germline V lookup: CDR1 MGHRA, CDR2 YSYEKL. V trimming: 0 bases; J trimming: 5 bases; junction bases outside the gene matches: 12.

The rearrangement uses TRBV5-4 and TRBJ2-7, with TRBD1 as a possible D gene (5 bases). There are 13 residues in the CDR3. The V end was cut by 9 bases, the J end by 0 bases, with 13 bases between. In germline, CDR1 is SGHNT, CDR2 YYREEE (reference sequence). CDR3 sequence reads: CATAPGNSYEQYF. In DNA, the CDR3 is TGTGCCACCGCCCCAGGGAACTCCTACGAGCAGTACTTC.

The V call is TRBV19, the J call TRBJ1-1; D gene uncertain. This CDR3 has 15 residues. Germline V gene data show CDR1 as LNHDA and CDR2 as SQIVND (reference sequence). The ends were cut back, 8 bases at V and 4 bases at J, with 20 bases in the middle. In nucleotides, the CDR3 is TGTGCCAGTCCCTATTCTCAGGTACTGGGCACTGAAGCTTTCTTT. Encoded protein: CASPYSQVLGTEAFF.

The gene calls are TRBV27 and TRBJ1-6, with 8 positions matching TRBD1. Trimming at V came to 9 bases and at J to 9 bases, leaving 13 bases not matched to a gene. There are 15 residues in the CDR3. From germline, CDR1 is MNHEY and CDR2 SMNVEV (reference sequence). CDR3 DNA sequence: TGTGCCAGTACCTTTAGAGGACAGGGTGTTTCACCCCTCCACTTT. It codes for CASTFRGQGVSPLHF.

The rearrangement uses TRBV4-1 and TRBJ2-3, with 7 bases fitting TRBD2. This CDR3 is 14 amino acids long. Per the germline V gene, CDR1 is MGHRA and CDR2 is YSYEKL. V shed 0 bases and J 6 bases; nucleotides not matched to a gene: 3. CDR3 residues: CASSQESGGDTQYF. For the CDR3, the DNA is TGCGCCAGCAGCCAAGAGTCCGGGGGGGATACGCAGTATTTT.

Notes on this clone: One junction end does not reproduce the germline sequence, and a read error may be involved. This sequence joins TRBV5-1 and TRBJ1-2; the D gene is possibly TRBD1 (6 bases). Germline V gives CDR1 SGHRS, CDR2 YFSETQ. CDR3 length: 14 amino acids. In nucleotides, the CDR3 is TGCGCCAGCAGCTTGGATGGGGGCAACTATGACTACACCTTC. It specifies CASSLDGGNYDYTF.

The J gene is TRBJ2-7, the V gene TRBV10-3; possibly TRBD2 for D (5 bases). V was trimmed by 7 bases and J by 3 bases, leaving 19 bases between them. The CDR3 spans 15 residues. From germline, CDR1 is ENHRY and CDR2 SYGVKD. The CDR3 sequence: CAITSRSLAGYEQYF. Here the CDR3 DNA reads TGTGCCATCACCTCCCGGTCGCTAGCAGGCTACGAGCAGTACTTC.

CDR3 in amino acids: CASSPVGGWVHEQYF. Here the CDR3 DNA reads TGTGCCAGCAGCCCCGTCGGGGGGTGGGTCCACGAGCAGTACTTC. The J gene is TRBJ2-5, the V gene TRBV27; TRBD2 matches at 7 bases. Matching the DNA end better, TRBJ2-7 makes the J call doubtful. The CDR3 sequence is 15 residues long. Looked up from germline, CDR1 is MNHEY and CDR2 is SMNVEV (reference sequence).

This sequence joins TRBV10-3 and TRBJ2-2; D may be TRBD1 or TRBD2 (5 bases each). Trimming took off 6 bases at V and 0 bases at J, with 11 bases between the two ends. CDR1 is ENHRY and CDR2 is SYGVKD in the germline V gene. The CDR3 is 15 amino acids. The CDR3 coding sequence is TGTGCCATCAGGGCGGTGGGACCGAACACCGGGGAGCTGTTTTTT. Translated, it gives CAIRAVGPNTGELFF.

The rearrangement uses TRBV27 and TRBJ2-1, with 9 positions matching TRBD2. The trim removed 0 bases at V and 2 bases at J, leaving 2 bases unmatched. CDR3 size: 16 residues. CDR1 is MNHEY, CDR2 SMNVEV, per germline (reference sequence). CDR3 coding DNA: TGTGCCAGCAGTTTATCTAGCGGGAGTACCTACAATGAGCAGTTCTTC. Translation gives CASSLSSGSTYNEQFF.

The V call is TRBV7-9, the J call TRBJ2-7, with 8 bases matching TRBD2. This CDR3 spans 14 amino acids. With 5 bases clipped from V and 1 base from J, the junction kept 4 bases outside the gene matches. CDR1 is SEHNR, CDR2 FQNEAQ, per germline (reference sequence). CDR3 region: CASSPVAGSYEQYF. CDR3 DNA: TGTGCCAGCAGCCCAGTAGCGGGGTCCTACGAGCAGTACTTC.

The DNA of the CDR3 is TGTGCCAGCAGCTTCTTGCCAGGAGCCTATGGCTACACCTTC. This sequence encodes CASSFLPGAYGYTF. The chain recombines TRBV5-6 with TRBJ1-2; D call uncertain. The CDR3 length is 14 residues. V was pared by 2 bases and J by 4 bases, with 12 bases between. Per germline, CDR1 SGHDT and CDR2 YYEEEE.

The sample holds a few counts of this clone. The chain links TRBV4-1 to TRBJ1-6, with D possibly TRBD1 on 6 matching bases. The CDR3 spans 14 residues. CDR1 is MGHRA, CDR2 YSYEKL, per germline. V was shortened by 9 bases and J by 9 bases, with 18 bases between the two germline ends. The CDR3 DNA reads as TGCGCCAGTGGACAGCAAGTAGAGGGTTCACCCCTCCACTTT. Translation: CASGQQVEGSPLHF.

This chain links TRBV7-9 with TRBJ1-6; possibly TRBD1 for D (5 bases). The CDR3 sequence is 15 residues long. The V and J ends lost 8 bases and 0 bases respectively, with 11 bases between them. Germline V CDR1 and CDR2: SEHNR, FQNEAQ (reference sequence). This CDR3 is CASGRGSSYNSPLHF. In DNA form, the CDR3 reads TGTGCCAGCGGGCGGGGGAGCTCCTATAATTCACCCCTCCACTTT.